This T cell receptor (beta chain) emerged from a study of vaccination and CD4 T cells after COVID-19. Study summary: Investigators took post-vaccine samples a median approximately 72 days after dose two, within a range of 14 to 241.

The Oncomine TCR Beta short-read assay was what sequenced the DNA obtained from cultured CD4+ T cells. Each CDR3 protein is one row after TCRdb ran MiXCR on the PCR reads. The sample includes some 15,000 distinct CDR3 sequences, around 60% of them seen just once. Germline loops: CDR1 SGHAT, CDR2 FQNNGV. The CDR3 consists of 13 residues. The germline V and J ends were trimmed by 1 base and 2 bases, with 5 bases remaining between them. Treatment denoted: approximately 9-day PBMC culture with coronavirus spike peptide pools or control peptides (ViraFEST assay). A few million PBMCs per well were cultured with roughly 9.2 IU/ml IL-2 and 8.5 to 10 ug/ml peptide pools. This clonotype showed up just a few times. Its antigen is unknown.

Sequencing input: CD4+ T cells from blood, cultured in vitro. The receptor was derived from a human donor who had recovered from COVID-19. V gene TRBV11-2 combines with J gene TRBJ2-5, with D uncertain. For the CDR3, the DNA is TGTGCCAGCAGCTTAGGGCGGCAAGAGACCCAGTACTTC. Translating it yields CASSLGRQETQYF.